This T cell receptor (beta chain) derives from a study of T cells after posttransplantation cyclophosphamide. In regard to this clone: Its specificity is not known.

General study points: TRB overlap between skin or GI tissue T cells and blood was limited.

Treatment was busulfan-fludarabine conditioning, a marrow graft, and cyclophosphamide on days +3 and +4. Sequenced by immunoSEQ multiplex PCR; TCRdb stores in-frame clones only, minus some. The table has tens of thousands of clones, roughly 91% seen once. Germline V gene lookup returns CDR1 SGHRS and CDR2 YFSETQ. There are 17 residues in the CDR3. Trimming removed 0 bases at V and 0 bases at J, with 15 bases between. The material sequenced was PBMCs, taken about 64 days after allogeneic stem cell transplant with posttransplant cyclophosphamide. The V gene is TRBV5-1, the J gene TRBJ1-1, with D possibly being TRBD1 (6 bases). This clonotype was sampled from a male patient in his sixties who received an allogeneic stem cell transplant from a related donor and was CMV-positive. The graft donor may be the source of some T cells. CDR3 sequence reads: CASSLAGVRDMNTEAFF. In nucleotides, the CDR3 is TGCGCCAGCAGCTTGGCCGGGGTGAGGGACATGAACACTGAAGCTTTCTTT.